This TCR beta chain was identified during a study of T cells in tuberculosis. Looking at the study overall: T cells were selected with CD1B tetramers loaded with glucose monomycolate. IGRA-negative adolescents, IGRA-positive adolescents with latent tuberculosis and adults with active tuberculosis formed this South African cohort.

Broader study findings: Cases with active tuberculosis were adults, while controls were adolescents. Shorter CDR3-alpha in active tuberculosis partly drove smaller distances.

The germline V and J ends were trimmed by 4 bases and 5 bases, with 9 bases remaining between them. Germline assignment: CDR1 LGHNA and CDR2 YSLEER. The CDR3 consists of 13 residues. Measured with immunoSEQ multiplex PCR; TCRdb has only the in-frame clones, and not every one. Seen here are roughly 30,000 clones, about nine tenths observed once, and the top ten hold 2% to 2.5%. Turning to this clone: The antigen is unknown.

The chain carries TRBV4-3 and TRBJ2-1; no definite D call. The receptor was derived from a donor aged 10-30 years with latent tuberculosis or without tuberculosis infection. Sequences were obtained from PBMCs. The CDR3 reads CASSPRLDNEQFF. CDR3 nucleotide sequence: TGCGCCAGCAGCCCCAGACTTGACAATGAGCAGTTCTTC.